The sequence of this TCR beta chain was determined in a study of T cell responses to AZD1222 COVID-19 vaccine. The study's findings and limits: Per reports, nearly half of all spike-specific TCRs target regions that are unmutated in variants. When two AZD1222 doses had been given, Spike-specific TCR breadth and depth rose. Only after the peak T cell response were repertoires sampled.

To note about this clone: What it binds is unknown.

V was pared by 8 bases and J by 0 bases, with 4 bases of the junction left unmatched. CDR1 is SGHTA and CDR2 is FQGTGA in the germline V gene. CDR3 length equals 14 residues. This table comes from immunoSEQ multiplex PCR, and its TCRdb copy is limited to in-frame clones, with some not included. The sample shows 110,000 to 150,000 clones, approximately 90% of them seen only once. The sequence came from an adult in good health. The rearrangement joins TRBV7-3 to TRBJ2-3; 8 positions match TRBD2. The sample in question was peripheral blood, obtained on day 0 of AZD1222 vaccination. CDR3 amino acids: CASRGGPSTDTQYF. The DNA of the CDR3 is TGTGCCAGCCGCGGGGGGCCAAGCACAGATACGCAGTATTTT. Full variable domain (missing parts from reference TRBV7-3 and TRBJ2-3): GAGVSQTPSNKVTEKGKYVELRCDPISGHTALYWYRQSLGQGPEFLIYFQGTGAADDSGLPNDRFFAVRPEGSVSTLKIQRTERGDSAVYLCASRGGPSTDTQYFGPGTRLTVL.